Detailed here is one T cell receptor (beta chain). Its antigen is as yet unknown. Germline CDR1 reads LGHNA; CDR2 reads YSLEER. CDR3 length: 18 amino acids. The V end was cut by 1 base, the J end by 6 bases, with 25 bases between. The sample comes from a study of identifying expanded T cells in peripheral blood. Overall study findings and caveats: Clone count variance between approximately 2-week samples rose with total template count.

The data were produced by immunoSEQ multiplex PCR, yet TCRdb's version contains in-frame clones alone and is incomplete. The sample records 95,000 to 100,000 clones, approximately 88% being singletons. The clonotype comes from a person between 18 and 70 years old in good health. Material for sequencing was blood. The V and J genes are TRBV4-3 and TRBJ2-7; D gene uncertain. Written as DNA, the CDR3 is TGCGCCAGCAGCCAAGGTCCGTTGAGTCTAGTAGGTTGGGGCGAGCAGTACTTC. Protein: CASSQGPLSLVGWGEQYF.